The clone carrying this TCR beta chain turned up a few times. No antigen is known for it. The data are from a study of shared clonotypes between healthy human individuals. Germline-derived CDR1 and CDR2 are SGHNT and YYREEE (reference sequence). The CDR3 totals 15 residues. V lost 4 bases and J lost 5; bases outside the gene matches: 9. General study results and limits: Sharing of clonotypes among donors was expected to vary with sequencing depth. Only blood was sampled, and tissue TCR repertoires likely differ from blood ones. Larger richness was generally estimated for naive than memory subsets.

Measured with immunoSEQ multiplex PCR; TCRdb has only the in-frame clones, and not every one. The profile shows some 1.1 million clones, approximately 80% of them singletons. The gene calls are TRBV5-4 and TRBJ2-5, with TRBD1 identical over 9 bases. Input material: memory CD4+ T cells from PBMCs. Subset in this sample: CD45RA-negative fraction. The receptor's source is a man younger than 35 in good health. Some clones in this sample may be carry-over from other donors' samples. The chain's CDR3 is CASSETGQGRETQYF. CDR3 coding DNA: TGTGCCAGCAGCGAGACGGGACAGGGTAGGGAGACCCAGTACTTC.